This passage covers 31 T cell receptor beta chains from one sample sequenced in a study of regulatory T cells in long-lasting Graves disease (dated by TCRdb to the early 2020s). Library preparation employed multiplex PCR. The instrument given in TCRdb is Illumina HiSeq 4000. To build TCR beta libraries, CDR3 regions were amplified by Arm-PCR using iRepertoire HTBI primers. TCRdb's own reprocessing of the public reads used fastp at Q25 and MiXCR and kept productive beta chains. Every distinct CDR3 protein forms one entry, paired with its most common genes and DNA. The sample includes about 430,000 distinct CDR3 sequences, with around 23% observed a single time. Clones ranked in the top ten supply 13% to 15% of the sample. Sample time point, as interpreted from the label and publication: persistent/refractory GD, antithyroid drugs over 5 years with positive TRAb. For both TCR sequencing and RNA sequencing, RNA was extracted from PBMCs in TRIzol.

The sequencing used peripheral blood mononuclear cells (PBMCs), collected when the disease was refractory, from a patient treated with antithyroid drugs. The receptors shown here come from a female donor with Graves disease.

This clonotype was picked up many times. The chain recombines TRBV29-1 with TRBJ1-2; tentative D call: TRBD1 (6 bases). CDR1 and CDR2 (germline): SQVTM, ANQGSEA. The CDR3 consists of 11 residues. V lost 5 bases to trimming and J lost 5 bases, with 9 bases between them. CDR3 nucleotide sequence: TGCAGCGTTACAGGGAGGTATGGCTACACCTTC. This codes for CSVTGRYGYTF.

This clonotype was counted many times. This chain links TRBV5-4 with TRBJ1-1, with D unclear. Looked up from germline, CDR1 is SGHNT and CDR2 is YYREEE (reference sequence). This CDR3 is 11 amino acids long. Deletions cut 7 bases from V and 5 bases from J, with 9 bases between. CDR3 residues: CASHSGTEAFF. The CDR3 nucleotides are TGTGCCAGCCACTCGGGAACTGAAGCTTTCTTT.

This clonotype was seen ten or more times. V is TRBV28 and J is TRBJ1-5; D call uncertain. Trimming pared 6 bases from V and 0 bases from J, leaving 12 bases between. Germline V lookup: CDR1 MDHEN, CDR2 SYDVKM. This CDR3 region has 15 residues. The CDR3 protein is CASRNSGNSNQPQHF. DNA for the CDR3: TGTGCCAGCAGGAACAGCGGCAATAGCAATCAGCCCCAGCATTTT.

The chain has TRBV5-4 and TRBJ1-2; D uncertain. CDR1 is SGHNT, CDR2 YYREEE, per germline (reference sequence). V was shortened by 0 bases and J by 3 bases, with 9 bases between the two germline ends. The CDR3 extends over 14 amino acids. CDR3 DNA sequence: TGTGCCAGCAGCTTGGGGCAGGAGGACTATGGCTACACCTTC. Protein sequence: CASSLGQEDYGYTF.

The chain has TRBV6-1 and TRBJ1-6; D is uncertain. V was shortened by 7 bases and J by 7 bases, with 17 bases between the two germline ends. The CDR3 sequence is 15 residues long. The V gene's germline CDR1 is MNHNS and CDR2 SASEGT. This CDR3 is CASTNIRAHNSPLHF. The CDR3 nucleotides are TGTGCCAGCACCAACATCCGGGCCCACAATTCACCCCTCCACTTT.

This clonotype was recorded many times. The chain joins TRBV29-1 to TRBJ2-7; 8 bases line up with TRBD1. CDR1 is SQVTM, CDR2 ANQGSEA, per germline. The CDR3 consists of 14 residues. Unmatched junction bases numbered 8, after V lost 5 bases and J lost 2 bases. The CDR3 bases are TGCAGCGTTCTTAGGACAGGGACAACCTACGAGCAGTACTTC. Its translation is CSVLRTGTTYEQYF.

DNA for the CDR3: TGCAGTGCCCGCACGGCTGGGAACACTGAAGCTTTCTTT. Its translation is CSARTAGNTEAFF. This chain connects TRBV20-1 to TRBJ1-1, with D unclear. This CDR3 has 13 amino acids. CDR1 DFQATT and CDR2 SNEGSKA come from the germline V gene (reference sequence). V was pared by 6 bases and J by 1 base, with 12 bases between.

The chain joins TRBV30 to TRBJ2-1, with a possible D match to TRBD2 (5 bases). The CDR3 consists of 14 residues. Germline V gene data show CDR1 as GTSNPN and CDR2 as SVGIG (reference sequence). Trimming stripped 1 base from V and 5 bases from J, with 12 bases between. CDR3 region: CAWSAASLNNEQFF. Here the CDR3 DNA reads TGTGCCTGGAGTGCAGCTAGCCTTAACAATGAGCAGTTCTTC.

This clonotype was seen many times. This chain connects TRBV2 to TRBJ1-1, with TRBD1 matching over 8 bases. The CDR3 loop spans 14 amino acids. Per germline, CDR1 SNHLY and CDR2 FYNNEI. V was pared by 7 bases and J by 3 bases, with 7 bases of the junction left unmatched. The CDR3 DNA reads TGTGCCAGCACCCTGGACAGGGCTGACACTGAAGCTTTCTTT. Amino acids: CASTLDRADTEAFF.

This clonotype was seen many times. The chain links TRBV15 to TRBJ1-5, with 7 bases that match TRBD1. With V trimmed by 0 bases and J by 3 bases, 5 bases remained unmatched. From germline, CDR1 is LNHNV and CDR2 YYDKDF (reference sequence). The CDR3 spans 16 residues. The CDR3 protein is CATSRDKGTANQPQHF. CDR3 sequence (DNA): TGTGCCACCAGCAGAGATAAAGGGACAGCCAATCAGCCCCAGCATTTT.

The chain is built from TRBV5-1 and TRBJ2-7; D might be TRBD2 (6 bases). The CDR3 totals 14 residues. Germline CDR1 and CDR2: SGHRS and YFSETQ. V lost 3 bases and J lost 2, with 12 bases in between. In nucleotides, the CDR3 is TGCGCCAGCAGCTCGGGCGGAGGGGCCTACGAGCAGTACTTC. Translated, it gives CASSSGGGAYEQYF.

This clonotype turned up a few times. The chain joins TRBV7-9 to TRBJ1-5; D not resolved. This CDR3 is 14 amino acids long. Trimming stripped 3 bases from V and 0 bases from J, with 6 bases between. Germline assignment: CDR1 SEHNR and CDR2 FQNEAQ (reference sequence). The CDR3 DNA reads as TGTGCCAGCAGCTTTATGGATAGCAATCAGCCCCAGCATTTT. Amino acids: CASSFMDSNQPQHF.

The chain employs TRBV11-2 and TRBJ2-1, with TRBD2 identical over 10 bases. The CDR3 has 16 amino acids. With 1 base clipped from V and 7 bases from J, the junction kept 7 bases outside the gene matches. The V gene's germline CDR1 is SGHAT and CDR2 FQNNGV. The CDR3 DNA sequence: TGTGCCAGCAGCTTAGCGAGCGGGAGGGCCATTAATGAGCAGTTCTTC. Translating it yields CASSLASGRAINEQFF.

The sample holds many counts of this clonotype. The V gene is TRBV24-1, the J gene TRBJ1-1; D uncertain. V dropped 9 bases and J dropped 6 bases, with 10 bases sitting between them. This CDR3 contains 11 residues. In germline, CDR1 is KGHDR, CDR2 SFDVKD. CDR3 region: CATVGSPEAFF. For the CDR3, the DNA is TGTGCCACCGTTGGTAGTCCTGAAGCTTTCTTT.

This clonotype was detected only a few times. The rearrangement links TRBV27 to TRBJ2-7, with 7 nucleotides matching TRBD1. This CDR3 is 15 amino acids long. J was trimmed by 3 bases and V by 1 base; bases with no gene match: 6. Germline assignment: CDR1 MNHEY and CDR2 SMNVEV (reference sequence). The CDR3 region has the DNA TGTGCCAGCAGTTTATTTCAGCAGGGGGTCTACGAGCAGTACTTC. Amino acids: CASSLFQQGVYEQYF.

J is TRBJ2-3 and V is TRBV5-1; no reliable D call. Germline CDR1 SGHRS, CDR2 YFSETQ. The CDR3 has 16 amino acids. Trimming took 0 bases from V and 0 from J, leaving 11 bases between them. The CDR3 bases are TGCGCCAGCAGCTTGGAGGCGGTGACTAGCACAGATACGCAGTATTTT. Protein sequence: CASSLEAVTSTDTQYF.

This clonotype was observed at least ten times. The V and J genes are TRBV28 and TRBJ1-2; D is unresolved. The germline gives CDR1 MDHEN, CDR2 SYDVKM. V lost 4 bases and J lost 2, with 8 bases in between. The CDR3 has 13 residues. Written as DNA, the CDR3 is TGTGCCAGCAGTTCCTTTGTAAACTATGGCTACACCTTC. It encodes CASSSFVNYGYTF.

This clonotype was found a few times. CDR3: CSARDLRLAEETQYF. CDR3 nucleotide sequence: TGCAGTGCTAGAGATCTCCGACTAGCGGAAGAGACCCAGTACTTC. This sequence joins TRBV20-1 and TRBJ2-5; 9 bases line up with TRBD2. Germline-derived CDR1 and CDR2 are DFQATT and SNEGSKA (reference sequence). The CDR3 sequence is 15 residues long. Trimming took 0 bases from V and 3 from J; bases not matched to a gene: 5.

This clonotype was picked up many times. This chain joins TRBV27 and TRBJ2-7, with 7 bases that match TRBD1. With 6 bases clipped from V and 1 base from J, the junction kept 9 bases outside the gene matches. The CDR3 sequence is 15 residues long. Germline CDR1 is MNHEY and CDR2 is SMNVEV (reference sequence). The CDR3 protein is CASRGSGQPSYEQYF. The DNA of the CDR3 is TGTGCCAGCAGGGGATCGGGACAGCCATCCTACGAGCAGTACTTC.

This chain joins TRBV2 and TRBJ2-3; weak D call: TRBD2 (5 bases). CDR1 and CDR2 from the germline V gene are SNHLY and FYNNEI. The CDR3 contains 14 residues. Trimming shortened V by 5 bases and J by 3 bases, and 12 bases separated the two germline ends. This CDR3 reads CASSPRVLTDTQYF. The CDR3 DNA reads TGTGCCAGCAGTCCGAGGGTTCTAACAGATACGCAGTATTTT.

In this sample, this clonotype turned up many times. J is TRBJ2-5 and V is TRBV6-1, with TRBD2 as a possible D gene (5 bases). Looked up from germline, CDR1 is MNHNS and CDR2 is SASEGT. CDR3 size: 15 residues. Trimming removed 2 bases at V and 5 bases at J, with 15 bases between. The CDR3 loop reads CASSELTRGWETQYF. CDR3 sequence (DNA): TGTGCCAGCAGTGAACTAACCCGGGGATGGGAGACCCAGTACTTC.

This clonotype was recorded at least ten times. The chain carries TRBV19 and TRBJ2-5; no clear D gene. The ends were cut back, 3 bases at V and 4 bases at J, with 3 bases in the middle. The germline CDR1 and CDR2 sequences are LNHDA and SQIVND (reference sequence). CDR3 length equals 11 residues. This chain's CDR3 is CASSMGETQYF. In DNA form, the CDR3 reads TGTGCCAGTAGTATGGGAGAGACCCAGTACTTC.

A few counts support this clonotype. A read error may be the cause here, since a much bigger clone is one base away. The J gene is TRBJ2-7, the V gene TRBV27; D perhaps matches TRBD1 (5 bases). The CDR3 consists of 16 residues. CDR1 is MNHEY and CDR2 is SMNVEV in the germline V gene (reference sequence). Trimming removed 5 bases at V and 3 bases at J, with 20 bases between. The CDR3 reads CASSLQGHGAYYEQYF. In DNA form, the CDR3 reads TGTGCCAGCAGTCTCCAGGGTCACGGAGCCTACTACGAGCAGTACTTC.

This chain joins TRBV5-6 and TRBJ2-5, with D perhaps given as TRBD1 or TRBD2 (5 bases each). From germline, CDR1 is SGHDT and CDR2 YYEEEE. V lost 4 bases, J lost 2 bases, and 18 bases lay in between. This CDR3 has 16 amino acids. The CDR3 spells CASSTPEWGIQETQYF. CDR3 DNA sequence: TGTGCCAGCAGCACCCCGGAGTGGGGGATTCAAGAGACCCAGTACTTC.

This chain connects TRBV30 to TRBJ2-1, with D perhaps TRBD1 (6 bases). This CDR3 spans 16 amino acids. Germline V gene lookup returns CDR1 GTSNPN and CDR2 SVGIG (reference sequence). V lost 4 bases and J lost 0, with 16 bases in between. The CDR3 spells CAWKPGHRSSYNEQFF. The CDR3 coding sequence is TGTGCCTGGAAACCGGGACACAGGAGCTCCTACAATGAGCAGTTCTTC.

The sample holds one count of this clonotype. A much larger clonotype is one base distant, so this may be a read error. The chain recombines TRBV12-3 or TRBV12-4 with TRBJ2-7; TRBD1 aligns across 9 bases. This CDR3 comprises 15 residues. CDR3: CASSFGDRVAYEQSF. CDR3 sequence (DNA): TGTGCCAGCAGTTTTGGGGACAGGGTCGCCTACGAGCAGTCCTTC.

This clonotype appeared many times. V is TRBV7-8 and J is TRBJ2-2; the D is unclear. Trimming removed 0 bases from V and 7 bases from J, with 12 bases in between. The CDR3 is made up of 15 amino acids. Germline V gives CDR1 SGHVS, CDR2 FQNEAQ. The CDR3 region has the DNA TGTGCCAGCAGCTTAGCTATGAGACGGTTCGGGGAGCTGTTTTTT. This codes for CASSLAMRRFGELFF.

This clonotype was seen at least ten times. The chain carries TRBV10-1 and TRBJ2-5; the D call may be TRBD1 or TRBD2 (5 bases each). CDR1 WNHNN and CDR2 SYGVQD come from the germline V gene (reference sequence). There are 14 residues in the CDR3. The V end lost 0 bases, the J end lost 4 bases, and 9 bases lay between the germline ends. The CDR3 nucleotides are TGCGCCAGCAGTGAGTCTTCGGGGCGAGAGACCCAGTACTTC. Its protein product is CASSESSGRETQYF.

This chain connects TRBV12-3 or TRBV12-4 to TRBJ2-2; D perhaps matches TRBD1 (6 bases). V lost 4 bases and J 7 bases, leaving 16 bases between the germline ends. This CDR3 comprises 15 residues. CDR3 loop: CASSYGWGPGGELFF. The CDR3, as DNA: TGTGCCAGCAGTTACGGGTGGGGGCCGGGCGGGGAGCTGTTTTTT.

The chain links TRBV5-1 to TRBJ1-5; 8 bases agree with TRBD1. Germline CDR1 SGHRS, CDR2 YFSETQ. The CDR3 sequence is 14 residues long. Losses at the gene ends were 4 bases for V and 3 bases for J; bases not matched to a gene: 3. In nucleotides, the CDR3 is TGCGCCAGCAGCCAGACAGGGGACAATCAGCCCCAGCATTTT. This translates into CASSQTGDNQPQHF.

This sequence joins TRBV6-1 and TRBJ1-1; 7 bases align to TRBD1. With 8 bases clipped from V and 0 bases from J, the junction kept 15 bases outside the gene matches. Germline V CDR1 and CDR2: MNHNS, SASEGT. This CDR3 is 17 amino acids long. CDR3 in DNA: TGTGCCAGCTCGACTTTACAGGGGCGCATCGTGAACACTGAAGCTTTCTTT. Translation: CASSTLQGRIVNTEAFF.